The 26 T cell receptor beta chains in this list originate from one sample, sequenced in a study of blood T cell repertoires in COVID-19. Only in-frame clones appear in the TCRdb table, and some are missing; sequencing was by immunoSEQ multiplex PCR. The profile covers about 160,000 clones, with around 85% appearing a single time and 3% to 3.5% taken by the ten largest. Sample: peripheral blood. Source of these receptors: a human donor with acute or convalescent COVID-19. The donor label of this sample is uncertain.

DNA for the CDR3: TGTGCCAGCAAGGGTAGGGGGTCTGGCAATCAGCCCCAGCATTTT. It codes for CASKGRGSGNQPQHF. The J gene is TRBJ1-5, the V gene TRBV28; TRBD1 is a possible D gene (6 bases). Germline V gene lookup returns CDR1 MDHEN and CDR2 SYDVKM. The CDR3 runs 15 residues. Trimming left V 7 bases short and J 2 bases short, with 15 bases between.

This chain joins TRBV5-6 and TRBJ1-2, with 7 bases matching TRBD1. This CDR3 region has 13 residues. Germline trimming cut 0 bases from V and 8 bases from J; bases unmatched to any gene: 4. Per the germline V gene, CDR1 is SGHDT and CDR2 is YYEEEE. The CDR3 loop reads CASSLGQGEGYTF. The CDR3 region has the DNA TGTGCCAGCAGCTTGGGACAGGGCGAAGGCTACACCTTC.

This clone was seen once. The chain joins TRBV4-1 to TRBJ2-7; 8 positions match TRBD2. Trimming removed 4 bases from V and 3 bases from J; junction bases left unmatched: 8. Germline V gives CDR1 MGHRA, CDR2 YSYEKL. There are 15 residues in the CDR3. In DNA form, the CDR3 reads TGCGCCAGCAGCCGGGCGGGGGGACTAGTCTACGAGCAGTACTTC. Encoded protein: CASSRAGGLVYEQYF.

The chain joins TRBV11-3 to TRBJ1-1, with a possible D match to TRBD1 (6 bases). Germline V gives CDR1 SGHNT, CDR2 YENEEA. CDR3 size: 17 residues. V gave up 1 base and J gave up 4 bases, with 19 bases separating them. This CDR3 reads CASSLGDTTIRVTEAFF. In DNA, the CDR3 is TGTGCCAGCAGCTTAGGGGACACAACAATACGGGTCACTGAAGCTTTCTTT.

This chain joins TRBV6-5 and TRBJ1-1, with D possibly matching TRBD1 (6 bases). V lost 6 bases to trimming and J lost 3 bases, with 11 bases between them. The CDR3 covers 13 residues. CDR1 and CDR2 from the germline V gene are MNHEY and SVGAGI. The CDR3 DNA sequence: TGTGCCAGCAGATGGGAGGGGGACACTGAAGCTTTCTTT. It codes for CASRWEGDTEAFF.

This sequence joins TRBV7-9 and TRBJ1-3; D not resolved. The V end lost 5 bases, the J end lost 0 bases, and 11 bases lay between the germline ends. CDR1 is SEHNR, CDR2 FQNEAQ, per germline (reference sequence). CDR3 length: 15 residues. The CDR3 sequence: CASSPRRPSGNTIYF. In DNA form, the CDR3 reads TGTGCCAGCAGCCCCAGGAGGCCCTCTGGAAACACCATATATTTT.

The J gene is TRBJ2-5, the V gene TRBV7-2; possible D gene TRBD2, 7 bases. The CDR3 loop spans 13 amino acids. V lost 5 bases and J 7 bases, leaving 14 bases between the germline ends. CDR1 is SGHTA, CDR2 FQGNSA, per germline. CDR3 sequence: CASSERGAGTQYF. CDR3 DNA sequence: TGTGCCAGCAGCGAACGGGGGGCCGGGACCCAGTACTTC.

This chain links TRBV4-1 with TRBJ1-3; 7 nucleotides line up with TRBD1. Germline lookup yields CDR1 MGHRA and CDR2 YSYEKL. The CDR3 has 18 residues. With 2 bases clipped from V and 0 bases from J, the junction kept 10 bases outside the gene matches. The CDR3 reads CASSQRQGIISSGNTIYF. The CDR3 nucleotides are TGCGCCAGCAGCCAACGACAGGGAATAATCAGCTCTGGAAACACCATATATTTT.

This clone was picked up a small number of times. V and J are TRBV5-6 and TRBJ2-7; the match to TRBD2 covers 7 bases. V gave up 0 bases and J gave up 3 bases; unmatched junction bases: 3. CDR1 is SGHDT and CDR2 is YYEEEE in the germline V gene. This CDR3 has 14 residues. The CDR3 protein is CASSLGAGSYEQYF. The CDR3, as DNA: TGTGCCAGCAGCTTGGGAGCGGGGAGCTACGAGCAGTACTTC.

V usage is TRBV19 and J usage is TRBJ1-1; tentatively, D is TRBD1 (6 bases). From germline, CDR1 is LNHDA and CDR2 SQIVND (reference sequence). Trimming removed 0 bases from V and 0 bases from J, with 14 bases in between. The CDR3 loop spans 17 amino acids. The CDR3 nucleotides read TGTGCCAGTAGTATAGAAGGGCCCAGGGGTGTGAACACTGAAGCTTTCTTT. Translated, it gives CASSIEGPRGVNTEAFF.

CDR3 amino acids: CASSQDRGTSGGKDTQYF. The CDR3 DNA sequence: TGCGCCAGCAGCCAAGATAGGGGGACTAGCGGGGGAAAGGATACGCAGTATTTT. The J gene is TRBJ2-3, the V gene TRBV4-1; 14 nucleotides match TRBD2. V was pared by 0 bases and J by 6 bases, with 8 bases of the junction left unmatched. CDR3 length equals 18 residues. The germline CDR1 and CDR2 sequences are MGHRA and YSYEKL.

CDR3 nucleotide sequence: TGTGCCAGCAGCCCTCGGACAGGGGGCAATGCACCCCTCCACTTT. Residues: CASSPRTGGNAPLHF. The rearrangement uses TRBV7-2 and TRBJ1-6; 11 bases line up with TRBD1. CDR3 length: 15 residues. The V segment lost 5 bases and the J segment 11 bases; nucleotides outside the gene matches: 8. Germline V gene sequence: CDR1 SGHTA, CDR2 FQGNSA.

The CDR3 DNA reads TGTGCCAGCAGCCCGGGGACAGGGCTTGAAGAGACCCAGTACTTC. Its translation is CASSPGTGLEETQYF. The chain has TRBV5-4 and TRBJ2-5; 9 positions agree with TRBD1. The germline V gene encodes CDR1 SGHNT and CDR2 YYREEE (reference sequence). J lost 3 bases, V lost 4 bases, and 7 bases had no gene match. The CDR3 length is 15 residues. Filled out from reference TRBV5-4 and TRBJ2-5, the complete variable domain reads ETGVTQSPTHLIKTRGQQVTLRCSSQSGHNTVSWYQQALGQGPQFIFQYYREEENGRGNFPPRFSGLQFPNYSSELNVNALELDDSALYLCASSPGTGLEETQYFGPGTRLLVL.

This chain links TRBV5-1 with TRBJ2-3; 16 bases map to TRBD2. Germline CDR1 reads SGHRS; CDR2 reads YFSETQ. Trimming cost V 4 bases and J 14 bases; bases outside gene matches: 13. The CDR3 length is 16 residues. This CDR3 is CASSSRDGTSGGVWYF. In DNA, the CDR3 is TGCGCCAGCAGCAGCCGGGACGGGACTAGCGGGGGGGTTTGGTATTTT.

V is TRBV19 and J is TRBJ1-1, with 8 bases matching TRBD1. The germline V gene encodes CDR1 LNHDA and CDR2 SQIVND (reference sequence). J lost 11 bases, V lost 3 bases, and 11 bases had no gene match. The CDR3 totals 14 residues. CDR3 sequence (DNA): TGTGCCAGTAGTATCCGAATACAGCAGGGGGCTGCTTTCTTT. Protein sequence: CASSIRIQQGAAFF.

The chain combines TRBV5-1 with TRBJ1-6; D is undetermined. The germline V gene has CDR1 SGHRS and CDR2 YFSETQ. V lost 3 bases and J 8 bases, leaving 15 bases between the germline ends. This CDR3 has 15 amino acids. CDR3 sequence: CASSSRAGGDSPLHF. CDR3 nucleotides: TGCGCCAGCAGCTCCCGGGCGGGTGGTGATTCACCCCTCCACTTT.

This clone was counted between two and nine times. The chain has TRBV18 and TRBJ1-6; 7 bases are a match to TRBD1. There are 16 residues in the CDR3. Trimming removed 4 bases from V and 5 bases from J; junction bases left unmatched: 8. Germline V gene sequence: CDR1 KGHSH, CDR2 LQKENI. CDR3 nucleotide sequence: TGTGCCAGCTCACTATTAGGGGGCGCGGATAATTCACCCCTCCACTTT. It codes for CASSLLGGADNSPLHF.

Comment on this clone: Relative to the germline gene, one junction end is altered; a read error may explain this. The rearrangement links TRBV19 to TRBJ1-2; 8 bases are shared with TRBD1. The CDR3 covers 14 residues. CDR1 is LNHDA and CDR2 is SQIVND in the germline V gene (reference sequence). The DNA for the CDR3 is TGTGCCAGTAGAATAGACAGGGGAAGTTATGGCTACACCTTC. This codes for CASRIDRGSYGYTF.

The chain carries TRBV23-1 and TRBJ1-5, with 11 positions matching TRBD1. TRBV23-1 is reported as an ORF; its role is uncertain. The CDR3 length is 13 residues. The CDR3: CAGTGGGNQPQHF. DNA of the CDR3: TGCGCAGGGACAGGGGGAGGCAATCAGCCCCAGCATTTT.

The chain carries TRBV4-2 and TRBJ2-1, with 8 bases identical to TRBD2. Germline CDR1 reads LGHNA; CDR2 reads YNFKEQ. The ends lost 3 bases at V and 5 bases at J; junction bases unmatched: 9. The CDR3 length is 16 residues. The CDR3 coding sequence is TGTGCCAGCAGCCATGTTATTAGCGGGATCGACAATGAGCAGTTCTTC. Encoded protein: CASSHVISGIDNEQFF.

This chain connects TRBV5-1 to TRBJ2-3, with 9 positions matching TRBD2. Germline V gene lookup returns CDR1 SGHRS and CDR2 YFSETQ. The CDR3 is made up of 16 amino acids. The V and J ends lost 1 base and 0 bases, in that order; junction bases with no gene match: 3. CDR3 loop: CASSLTSGHSTDTQYF. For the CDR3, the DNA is TGCGCCAGCAGCTTGACTAGCGGGCACAGCACAGATACGCAGTATTTT.

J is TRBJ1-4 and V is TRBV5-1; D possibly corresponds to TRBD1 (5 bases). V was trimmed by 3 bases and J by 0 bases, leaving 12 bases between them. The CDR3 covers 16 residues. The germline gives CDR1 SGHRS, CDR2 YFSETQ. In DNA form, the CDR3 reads TGCGCCAGCAGCTCCCTGGGGGGTGCAACTAATGAAAAACTGTTTTTT. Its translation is CASSSLGGATNEKLFF.

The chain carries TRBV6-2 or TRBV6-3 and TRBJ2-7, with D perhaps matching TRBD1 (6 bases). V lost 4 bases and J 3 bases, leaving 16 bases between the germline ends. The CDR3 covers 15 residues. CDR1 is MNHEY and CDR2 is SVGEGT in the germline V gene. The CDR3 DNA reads TGTGCCAGCAGTTCCCTTCTAGGGGGAATCTACGAGCAGTACTTC. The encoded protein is CASSSLLGGIYEQYF.

The CDR3 DNA is TGTGCCAGCAGCTTAAGACAGGGATCCTACAATGAGCAGTTCTTC. Amino acid sequence: CASSLRQGSYNEQFF. The genes are TRBV7-3 and TRBJ2-1; 7 bases fit TRBD1. Germline CDR1 is SGHTA and CDR2 is FQGTGA. CDR3 length equals 15 residues. Trimming took 1 base from V and 1 from J; bases not matched to a gene: 1.

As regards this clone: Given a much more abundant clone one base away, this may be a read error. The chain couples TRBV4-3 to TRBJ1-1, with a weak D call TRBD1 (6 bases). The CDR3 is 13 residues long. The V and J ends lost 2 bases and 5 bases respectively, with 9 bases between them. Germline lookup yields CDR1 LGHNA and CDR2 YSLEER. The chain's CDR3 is CASSQQGWTEAFF. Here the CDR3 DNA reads TGCGCCAGCAGCCAACAGGGGTGGACTGAAGCTTTCTTT.

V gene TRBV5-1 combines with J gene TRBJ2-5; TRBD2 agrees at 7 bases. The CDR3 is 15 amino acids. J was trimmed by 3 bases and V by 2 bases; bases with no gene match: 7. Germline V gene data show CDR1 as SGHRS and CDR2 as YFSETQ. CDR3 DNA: TGCGCCAGCAGCTTAAGACCTAGCGGAGAAGAGACCCAGTACTTC. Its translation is CASSLRPSGEETQYF.